Listed below are T cell receptor beta chains from one sample, sequenced in a study of human T cells and chemical hapten exposure. TCRdb reanalysed the RACE reads using MiXCR and keeps one entry per CDR3 protein. Of some 100,000 distinct CDR3 sequences in the sample, about 9.3% are singletons; the top ten hold approximately 1.9%. Source: whole blood, taken in connection with sensitization to the hapten diphenylcyclopropenone (DPC). The receptors stem from a woman aged 40 to 50 with alopecia areata. Some clones in this sample may be carry-over from other donors' samples. Each CDR3 is given with its conserved first and last residue. D genes are given only for firm matches. Clone size is shown for a subset of rows, as once, few, many or a class of expanded clone.

>NA|NA|TRBV10-2|TRBJ1-4
TGCGCCAGCAGTCGTCAGTTTAATGAAAAACTGTTTTTT
CASSRQFNEKLFF
>NA|few|TRBV29-1|TRBJ2-1
TGCAGCGTTCGCAGCCCAACCTACAATGAGCAGTTCTTC
CSVRSPTYNEQFF
>NA|many|TRBV29-1|TRBJ2-5
TGCAGCGTCTCAGGTCGAGCGGGGACAAGACAAGAGACCCAGTACTTC
CSVSGRAGTRQETQYF
>NA|few|TRBV12-3/TRBV12-4|TRBJ2-4
TGTGCCAGCAGTTTCCTCGGGATACTAGCCAAAAACATTCAGTACTTC
CASSFLGILAKNIQYF
>NA|NA|TRBV3-1|TRBJ2-7
TGTGCCAGCAGCCTTGGAGGGTTCAGCTCCTACGAGCAGTACTTC
CASSLGGFSSYEQYF
>NA|few|TRBV28|TRBJ2-7
TGTGCCAGCACTGAGACACCCACCTACGAGCAGTACTTC
CASTETPTYEQYF
>NA|many|TRBV29-1|TRBJ2-2
TGCAGCGTTGAAGATCGGGACACCACCGGGGAGCTGTTTTTT
CSVEDRDTTGELFF
>NA|many|TRBV27|TRBJ1-2
TGTGCCAGCGGAAGGAGCCCAAACTATGGCTACACCTTC
CASGRSPNYGYTF
>NA|NA|TRBV6-6|TRBJ1-1
TGTGCCAGCAATTTCCTAGGAGAGCCTGAAGCTTTCTTT
CASNFLGEPEAFF
>NA|few|TRBV29-1|TRBJ1-4
TGCAGCGTTGAATCTGGATGGCGCGGAAAACTGTTTTTT
CSVESGWRGKLFF
>TRBD1|few|TRBV7-2|TRBJ1-1
TGTGCCAGCAGCCGGGACAGGGACACTGAAGCTTTCTTT
CASSRDRDTEAFF
>NA|many|TRBV29-1|TRBJ2-1
TGCAGCGTTGTCCGGACGTCCTACAATGAGCAGTTCTTC
CSVVRTSYNEQFF
>NA|few|TRBV12-3/TRBV12-4|TRBJ1-6
TGTGCCAGCAGTTTACGACAGCTGGAGAGTTCACCCCTCCACTTT
CASSLRQLESSPLHF
>NA|many|TRBV20-1|TRBJ1-6
TGCAGTGCTAGAGTAACGGGCGATTCACCCCTCCACTTT
CSARVTGDSPLHF
>TRBD2|NA|TRBV28|TRBJ2-1
TGTGCCAGCAGTGGAGCGGGGGGCCAGGCTGAGCAGTTCTTC
CASSGAGGQAEQFF
>NA|NA|TRBV7-2|TRBJ2-7
TGTGCCAGCAGCTCTGCCAGGACAGTCAACGAGCAGTACTTC
CASSSARTVNEQYF
>TRBD2|many|TRBV7-8|TRBJ2-2
TGTGCCAGCAGCCCAAGGACTAGCGGGAGCGGCGGGGAGCTGTTTTTT
CASSPRTSGSGGELFF
>TRBD2|NA|TRBV5-5|TRBJ2-2
TGTGCCAGCAGCTTAATTAGCGGGAGCGTCGGGGAGCTGTTTTTT
CASSLISGSVGELFF
>TRBD1|NA|TRBV5-1|TRBJ2-5
TGCGCCAGCAGCCTGGGGCAGGGGGCTGAGACCCAGTACTTC
CASSLGQGAETQYF
>TRBD1|many|TRBV4-3|TRBJ1-1
TGCGCCAGCAGCCAACGGACAGGGGGAGGCACTGAAGCTTTCTTT
CASSQRTGGGTEAFF
>NA|many|TRBV28|TRBJ2-1
TGTGCCAGCAGACCTCCCATTGGGGCCCAGAGCTCCTACAATGAGCAGTTCTTC
CASRPPIGAQSSYNEQFF
>NA|many|TRBV12-3/TRBV12-4|TRBJ1-5
TGTGCCAGCAGTTTGGTGTATCAGCCCCAGCATTTT
CASSLVYQPQHF
>NA|few|TRBV24-1|TRBJ2-2
TGTGCCACCAGTGATGAGAACACCGGGGAGCTGTTTTTT
CATSDENTGELFF
>NA|many|TRBV4-2|TRBJ1-5
TGTGCCAGCAGCCAAGACAGTCAGCCCCAGCATTTT
CASSQDSQPQHF
>NA|once|TRBV11-1|TRBJ2-6
TGTGCCAGCAGCTTAGTAGGCTCTGGGACCAACGTCCTGACTTTC
CASSLVGSGTNVLTF
>TRBD1|NA|TRBV6-2/TRBV6-3|TRBJ2-7
TGTGCCAGCAGTCAGCCCGGACAGGGAGAGCGGGAGCAGTACTTC
CASSQPGQGEREQYF